These T cell receptor beta chains were read from a single sample in a study of T-cell reconstitution after alpha-beta-depleted transplantation in children. MiXCR was run by TCRdb on the PCR reads, yielding one entry per CDR3 protein. The sample carries 250,000 to 400,000 distinct CDR3 sequences, approximately 20% recorded once. The sample was PBMCs, mostly from graft donor cells, taken 180 days after TCRalphabeta/CD19-depleted stem cell transplant. The receptors shown here come from a male patient younger than 18 who had a stem cell transplant for acute lymphoblastic leukemia, so the T cells may come from the graft donor. Each CDR3 is given with its conserved first and last residue. Fields, in order: clone size, D gene, J gene, V gene, CDR3 protein, CDR3 DNA. D genes are given only for firm matches. Rows give clone size only sometimes, using once, few, many, or a class for an expanded clone.

.	.	TRBJ2-1	TRBV7-9	CASSLGIGGNEQFF	TGTGCCAGCAGCTTAGGTATAGGGGGCAATGAGCAGTTCTTC
.	.	TRBJ2-7	TRBV4-1	CASSQLTGPTYEQYF	TGCGCCAGCAGCCAACTAACAGGGCCCACCTACGAGCAGTACTTC
.	.	TRBJ2-1	TRBV11-2	CASSLDQVGGLSYNEQFF	TGTGCCAGCAGCTTAGATCAAGTTGGCGGGCTATCGTACAATGAGCAGTTCTTC
.	.	TRBJ2-7	TRBV19	CASSIGPYEQYF	TGTGCCAGTAGTATCGGCCCATACGAGCAGTACTTC
.	.	TRBJ2-5	TRBV29-1	CSVSRLLQETQYF	TGCAGCGTTTCAAGACTCCTCCAAGAGACCCAGTACTTC
.	TRBD1	TRBJ1-5	TRBV7-6	CASSPTGSNQPQHF	TGTGCCAGCAGCCCGACAGGGAGCAATCAGCCCCAGCATTTT
.	TRBD2	TRBJ2-5	TRBV29-1	CSVEVASGPMGAQYF	TGCAGCGTTGAAGTCGCTAGCGGCCCCATGGGGGCCCAGTACTTC
.	.	TRBJ2-6	TRBV11-2	CASSATAGGANVLTF	TGTGCCAGCAGCGCTACAGCCGGTGGGGCCAACGTCCTGACTTTC
few	TRBD2	TRBJ2-5	TRBV7-2	CASSPPGGRKETQYF	TGTGCCAGCAGCCCCCCAGGCGGGAGAAAAGAGACCCAGTACTTC
many	.	TRBJ1-1	TRBV10-3	CAISGRGNTEAFF	TGTGCCATCAGTGGGCGGGGGAACACTGAAGCTTTCTTT
many	.	TRBJ2-1	TRBV5-1	CASSSGDLLYSYNEQFF	TGCGCCAGCAGCTCTGGGGATCTACTCTACTCCTACAATGAGCAGTTCTTC
.	TRBD2	TRBJ2-5	TRBV7-3	CASSPQAGGRETQYF	TGTGCCAGCAGCCCCCAAGCGGGAGGGAGAGAGACCCAGTACTTC